One sample yielded the 15 T cell receptor beta chains listed below, sequenced in a study of T-cell memory formation after mild COVID-19. TCRdb processed the 5' RACE reads anew with MiXCR; each CDR3 protein has one entry. This table holds about 410,000 distinct CDR3 sequences, roughly 18% found once. Material for sequencing was PBMCs or a T cell subset sorted from them (not recorded which). These receptors were taken from a man younger than 35 who had mild COVID-19 (a few samples of this study predate the infection). Cell type and time point are not known.

Only one count was recorded for this clonotype. The V and J genes are TRBV5-6 and TRBJ2-3; 9 nucleotides match TRBD2. Trimming cost V 4 bases and J 4 bases; bases outside gene matches: 10. The CDR3 sequence is 16 residues long. CDR1 is SGHDT, CDR2 YYEEEE, per germline. The CDR3 protein is CASSRGGLALADTQYF. For the CDR3, the DNA is TGTGCCAGCAGCCGCGGGGGACTAGCCCTCGCAGATACGCAGTATTTT.

The rearrangement links TRBV4-1 to TRBJ1-4; tentative D call: TRBD1 (5 bases). Germline loops: CDR1 MGHRA, CDR2 YSYEKL. Trimming stripped 1 base from V and 4 bases from J, with 13 bases between. This CDR3 spans 16 amino acids. CDR3 loop: CASSQVFRQINEKLFF. Written as DNA, the CDR3 is TGCGCCAGCAGCCAAGTATTCCGACAGATTAATGAAAAACTGTTTTTT.

The chain recombines TRBV12-5 with TRBJ2-1; D not certain. CDR1 LGHNT and CDR2 FRNRAP come from the germline V gene. Trimming pared 3 bases from V and 6 bases from J, leaving 6 bases between. The CDR3 length is 12 residues. The CDR3 nucleotides read TGTGCTAGTGGTTTAGGTGGCAATGAGCAGTTCTTC. Protein product: CASGLGGNEQFF.

In its sample, this clonotype was seen a few times. The CDR3 region has the DNA TGTGCCAGCAGCTCGACAGGGTTGGACTCACCCCTCCACTTT. Translated, it gives CASSSTGLDSPLHF. This chain joins TRBV3-1 and TRBJ1-6; 7 nucleotides match TRBD1. CDR3 length equals 14 residues. From germline, CDR1 is LGHDT and CDR2 YNNKEL (reference sequence). V shed 5 bases and J 10 bases; nucleotides not matched to a gene: 8.

This chain connects TRBV7-2 to TRBJ2-2, with no clear D. This CDR3 comprises 15 residues. Germline values: CDR1 SGHTA, CDR2 FQGNSA. Trimming pared 3 bases from V and 1 base from J, leaving 9 bases between. The CDR3 nucleotides are TGTGCCAGCAGCTTTTCACACTTGAACACCGGGGAGCTGTTTTTT. This encodes CASSFSHLNTGELFF.

This clonotype was observed a few times. The chain uses TRBV7-6 and TRBJ2-5; possibly TRBD2 for D (7 bases). Germline loops: CDR1 SGHVS, CDR2 FNYEAQ. The CDR3 consists of 15 residues. V was pared by 2 bases and J by 3 bases, with 13 bases between. This CDR3 reads CASSLWTGGEETQYF. In DNA, the CDR3 is TGTGCCAGCAGCTTATGGACGGGGGGCGAAGAGACCCAGTACTTC.

This sequence joins TRBV5-1 and TRBJ2-2; D remains ambiguous. The CDR3 length is 13 residues. Trimming stripped 4 bases from V and 9 bases from J, with 13 bases between. Germline V gene sequence: CDR1 SGHRS, CDR2 YFSETQ. The CDR3 DNA follows: TGCGCCAGCAGCGAGGTGGGCCCCTGGGAGCTGTTTTTT. This translates into CASSEVGPWELFF.

The chain combines TRBV6-6 with TRBJ1-2; possibly TRBD1 for D (5 bases). CDR1 is MNHNY and CDR2 is SVGAGI in the germline V gene (reference sequence). Between the trimmed V and J ends, which lost 9 bases and 7 bases, there was a span of 12 bases. This CDR3 region has 11 residues. The CDR3 is CASMDTGGYTF. CDR3 nucleotides: TGTGCCAGTATGGACACCGGTGGCTACACCTTC.

A note on this clonotype: Given the absence of the conserved phenylalanine or tryptophan at the CDR3 end, a read error is likely. V is TRBV20-1 and J is TRBJ2-5; possible D gene TRBD1, 6 bases. Trimming pared 5 bases from V and 5 bases from J, leaving 15 bases between. The CDR3 runs 13 residues. Germline V gene data show CDR1 as DFQATT and CDR2 as SNEGSKA (reference sequence). CDR3 sequence (DNA): TGCAGTGCTCAAGATAAAAGGGGGGAGACCCAGTACCTC. Translation: CSAQDKRGETQYL.

This rearrangement joins TRBV11-3 to TRBJ1-1; D remains ambiguous. This CDR3 is built from 13 residues. Between the trimmed V and J ends, which lost 3 bases and 7 bases, there was a span of 12 bases. Germline CDR1 and CDR2: SGHNT and YENEEA. CDR3 protein: CASSFSGSDEAFF. The CDR3 DNA follows: TGTGCCAGCAGCTTTTCCGGGTCGGATGAAGCTTTCTTT.

The rearrangement links TRBV20-1 to TRBJ1-1; TRBD1 might be the D (6 bases). The V and J ends lost 3 bases and 0 bases respectively, with 11 bases between them. The length of the CDR3 is 14 residues. Germline-derived CDR1 and CDR2 are DFQATT and SNEGSKA (reference sequence). The CDR3 nucleotides are TGCAGTGCTAGCCCGGAGGGGGTGAACACTGAAGCTTTCTTT. Protein product: CSASPEGVNTEAFF.

The chain recombines TRBV4-1 with TRBJ1-5, with a weak D call TRBD1 (6 bases). V shed 1 base and J shed 7 bases, with 11 bases lying between them. Germline-derived CDR1 and CDR2 are MGHRA and YSYEKL. This CDR3 contains 14 residues. The CDR3 spells CASSQAGQLQPQHF. In DNA, the CDR3 is TGCGCCAGCAGCCAAGCAGGACAGTTGCAGCCCCAGCATTTT.

This clonotype has a count of ten or more. The chain carries TRBV7-6 and TRBJ2-3, with D unclear. Deletions cut 2 bases from V and 0 bases from J, with 9 bases between. The length of the CDR3 is 15 residues. Germline values: CDR1 SGHVS, CDR2 FNYEAQ. This chain's CDR3 is CASSLPGFSTDTQYF. For the CDR3, the DNA is TGTGCCAGCAGCTTACCGGGCTTTAGCACAGATACGCAGTATTTT.

This clonotype occurred once. The V gene is TRBV4-1, the J gene TRBJ1-5, with 8 bases matching TRBD1. In germline, CDR1 is MGHRA, CDR2 YSYEKL. V trimming: 4 bases; J trimming: 8 bases; junction bases outside the gene matches: 7. The CDR3 loop spans 14 amino acids. The CDR3 sequence is CASSLEDREKPQHF. The CDR3 DNA follows: TGCGCCAGCAGCCTAGAGGACAGGGAAAAGCCCCAGCATTTT.

This clonotype turned up a few times. The J gene is TRBJ1-2, the V gene TRBV2; unclear D gene. Germline values: CDR1 SNHLY, CDR2 FYNNEI. Trimming cost V 8 bases and J 5 bases, with 15 bases left between them. The CDR3 has 13 amino acids. The DNA for the CDR3 is TGTGCCAGCCGGACGGCGATGGAGTATGGCTACACCTTC. Protein: CASRTAMEYGYTF.